The 15 T cell receptor beta chains below come from one sample, sequenced in a study of CD8 T cells in ankylosing spondylitis. TCRdb used MiXCR to reprocess the 5' RACE reads, holding one entry per CDR3 protein. The profile shows 35,000 to 40,000 distinct CDR3 sequences, 16% of them singletons. The sequenced material came from blood. The receptors were gathered from a male donor with ankylosing spondylitis or in good health (not recorded which).

The chain carries TRBV7-9 and TRBJ1-4; 10 positions agree with TRBD1. Germline V CDR1 and CDR2: SEHNR, FQNEAQ (reference sequence). CDR3 length equals 16 residues. V gave up 3 bases and J gave up 1 base; unmatched junction bases: 2. CDR3 DNA: TGTGCCAGCAGCTTGGGACAGGGGCGAACTAATGAAAAACTGTTTTTT. This sequence encodes CASSLGQGRTNEKLFF.

The rearrangement joins TRBV5-1 to TRBJ2-1; 8 bases agree with TRBD2. The V gene's germline CDR1 is SGHRS and CDR2 YFSETQ. Unmatched junction bases numbered 9, after V lost 5 bases and J lost 5 bases. The CDR3 length is 15 residues. CDR3: CASREGREAHNEQFF. The CDR3 DNA reads as TGCGCCAGCAGGGAGGGGCGGGAGGCCCACAATGAGCAGTTCTTC.

J is TRBJ2-3 and V is TRBV5-1, with 9 bases fitting TRBD1. CDR1 SGHRS and CDR2 YFSETQ come from the germline V gene. This CDR3 region has 16 residues. Trimming took 5 bases from V and 3 from J; bases not matched to a gene: 10. For the CDR3, the DNA is TGCGCCAGCAGTCGGACAGGGGATGCGAGAACAGATACGCAGTATTTT. Encoded protein: CASSRTGDARTDTQYF.

CDR3 protein: CASSSKLTGYQPQHF. Here the CDR3 DNA reads TGTGCCAGCAGTTCGAAGCTGACAGGGTATCAGCCCCAGCATTTT. The V gene is TRBV28, the J gene TRBJ1-5; 7 nucleotides align to TRBD1. The CDR3 runs to 15 residues. After removal of 4 bases from V and 5 bases from J, the junction contained 8 bases not matched to a gene. Germline CDR1 is MDHEN and CDR2 is SYDVKM.

This sequence joins TRBV12-3 or TRBV12-4 and TRBJ2-2; 10 bases align to TRBD1. J lost 4 bases, V lost 11 bases, and 10 bases had no gene match. CDR3 size: 15 residues. CDR3 protein: CAGGQGVRGTGELFF. The CDR3 region has the DNA TGTGCCGGAGGACAGGGGGTTCGTGGCACCGGGGAGCTGTTTTTT.

The chain joins TRBV28 to TRBJ2-7; 10 bases align to TRBD1. Germline lookup yields CDR1 MDHEN and CDR2 SYDVKM. V lost 2 bases and J lost 3; bases outside the gene matches: 1. This CDR3 has 14 residues. CDR3 sequence: CASSLRDRGYEQYF. The CDR3 nucleotides read TGTGCCAGCAGTTTAAGGGACAGGGGCTACGAGCAGTACTTC.

Concerning this clonotype itself: One end of the junction does not line up with germline, which may come from a read error. The gene calls are TRBV20-1 and TRBJ2-3, with 9 bases that match TRBD2. The length of the CDR3 is 16 residues. CDR1 and CDR2 from the germline V gene are DFQATT and SNEGSKA (reference sequence). This CDR3 reads CSARPYSGTSIDTQYF. CDR3 in DNA: TGCAGTGCTAGACCCTATAGCGGGACTAGCATAGATACGCAGTATTTT.

The table lists this clonotype with a few counts. CDR3 DNA sequence: TGTGCCAGCAGCCCCCACAGCTCCTACAATGAGCAGTTCTTC. Amino acids: CASSPHSSYNEQFF. The chain employs TRBV7-3 and TRBJ2-1; D is undetermined. The CDR3 runs 14 residues. Looked up from germline, CDR1 is SGHTA and CDR2 is FQGTGA. Between the trimmed V and J ends, which lost 5 bases and 0 bases, there was a span of 8 bases.

This clonotype was seen a handful of times. This rearrangement joins TRBV9 to TRBJ2-1, with D perhaps matching TRBD2 (5 bases). This CDR3 contains 14 residues. Germline values: CDR1 SGDLS, CDR2 YYNGEE. V lost 6 bases to trimming and J lost 0 bases, with 10 bases between them. CDR3 sequence reads: CASNPGSSYNEQFF. For the CDR3, the DNA is TGTGCCAGCAACCCGGGAAGCTCCTACAATGAGCAGTTCTTC.

This clonotype came up a few times. The gene calls are TRBV20-1 and TRBJ1-4, with D perhaps TRBD1 (6 bases). Germline V gene lookup returns CDR1 DFQATT and CDR2 SNEGSKA (reference sequence). CDR3 length: 15 residues. V lost 3 bases and J 1 base, leaving 12 bases between the germline ends. The CDR3 loop reads CSASLGGLTNEKLFF. The CDR3 DNA reads TGCAGTGCTAGTCTAGGGGGGTTAACTAATGAAAAACTGTTTTTT.

V is TRBV28 and J is TRBJ2-1; 12 bases match TRBD2. Germline CDR1 and CDR2: MDHEN and SYDVKM. The CDR3 runs to 15 residues. V lost 8 bases, J lost 1 base, and 3 bases stayed unmatched. The CDR3 nucleotides are TGTGCCAGCCAACTAGCGGGAGGTTCCTACAATGAGCAGTTCTTC. Translating it yields CASQLAGGSYNEQFF.

V and J are TRBV7-2 and TRBJ2-5; 8 bases match TRBD2. The CDR3 runs 13 residues. The ends lost 5 bases at V and 3 bases at J; junction bases unmatched: 2. CDR1 and CDR2 from the germline V gene are SGHTA and FQGNSA. The CDR3 loop reads CASSPRGEETQYF. Here the CDR3 DNA reads TGTGCCAGCAGCCCGCGGGGGGAAGAGACCCAGTACTTC.

This clonotype occurred once. The chain couples TRBV28 to TRBJ1-4; D not resolved. Trimming stripped 10 bases from V and 8 bases from J, with 20 bases between. This CDR3 has 14 amino acids. Germline CDR1 and CDR2: MDHEN and SYDVKM. The CDR3 DNA follows: TGTGCCACCCAACCCCTGGGGTCGGAGGAAAAACTGTTTTTT. This translates into CATQPLGSEEKLFF. Supplemented by reference TRBV28 and TRBJ1-4, the full variable domain reads DVKVTQSSRYLVKRTGEKVFLECVQDMDHENMFWYRQDPGLGLRLIYFSYDVKMKEKGDIPEGYSVSREKKERFSLILESASTNQTSMYLCATQPLGSEEKLFFGSGTQLSVL.

The V gene is TRBV20-1, the J gene TRBJ2-5, with 9 bases aligning to TRBD2. The CDR3 contains 15 residues. Germline CDR1 DFQATT, CDR2 SNEGSKA (reference sequence). With V trimmed by 1 base and J by 7 bases, 10 bases remained unmatched. In nucleotides, the CDR3 is TGCAGTGCTAGAGGAGGTAGCGGGAGCGTGGGGACCCAGTACTTC. This encodes CSARGGSGSVGTQYF.

The chain joins TRBV14 to TRBJ2-5, with 7 bases identical to TRBD1. CDR1 is SGHDN, CDR2 FVKESK, per germline. The CDR3 is 14 amino acids. Unmatched junction bases numbered 1, after V lost 1 base and J lost 2 bases. The CDR3 nucleotides read TGTGCCAGCAGCCAAGCCAGGGGGCAAGAGACCCAGTACTTC. Amino acids: CASSQARGQETQYF.